A single sample gave rise to the 2 T cell receptor beta chains below, sequenced in a study of beta chain features in type 1 diabetes. Broader study findings: TCRB CDR3s from Type 1 diabetes patients were moderately but significantly shorter in all four CD4+ subsets.

These TCRs' antigens remain unknown. The entirety of the isolated RNA underwent reverse transcription, so expressed TCRB transcripts were sequenced. Libraries were prepared by immunoSEQ multiplex PCR; TCRdb keeps only in-frame clonotypes and omits some of them. The repertoire holds 300,000 to 350,000 clones, with about 14% as singletons. Specimen: naive CD4+ T cells from blood. All receptors come from a woman aged 18-30 years with type 1 diabetes.

This chain links TRBV7-3 with TRBJ2-3; D remains ambiguous. Germline V lookup: CDR1 SGHTA, CDR2 FQGTGA. Trimming cost V 1 base and J 5 bases, with 7 bases left between them. The CDR3 is 13 residues long. CDR3 residues: CASSLRPEDTQYF. In nucleotides, the CDR3 is TGTGCCAGCAGCTTAAGGCCAGAAGATACGCAGTATTTT.

This clone was picked up a small number of times. The chain employs TRBV7-2 and TRBJ2-5, with D unclear. The CDR3 runs 11 residues. The V end was cut by 7 bases, the J end by 1 base, with 4 bases between. Germline V CDR1 and CDR2: SGHTA, FQGNSA. This CDR3 reads CASTSQETQYF. As DNA, the CDR3 is TGTGCCAGCACCTCCCAAGAGACCCAGTACTTC.